The next 13 T cell receptor beta chains were all read from a single sample in a study of T cell repertoires in cytomegalovirus infection. Their cognate antigens are unknown. MiXCR was run by TCRdb on the reads, yielding one entry per CDR3 protein. The repertoire includes 700,000 to 850,000 distinct CDR3 sequences, around a third of them detected once, and around an eighth sits in the top ten. The sample was cultured CD8+ T cells from PBMCs, taken from culture after CMV antigen stimulation. Receptors were obtained from a human donor in good health (CMV status not recorded). Some clones in this sample may be carry-over from other donors' samples.

The chain is built from TRBV6-6 and TRBJ1-1; D ambiguous. V lost 2 bases and J 2 bases, leaving 9 bases between the germline ends. Germline CDR1 and CDR2: MNHNY and SVGAGI (reference sequence). This CDR3 comprises 14 residues. The CDR3 region is CASSYTNANTEAFF. CDR3 bases: TGTGCCAGCAGTTACACCAACGCAAACACTGAAGCTTTCTTT.

V is TRBV5-5 and J is TRBJ2-3, with 13 bases fitting TRBD2. The J segment lost 9 bases and the V segment lost 5 bases, leaving 12 bases of the junction unmatched. The CDR3 sequence is 16 residues long. Germline assignment: CDR1 SGHKS and CDR2 YYEKEE (reference sequence). The CDR3 reads CASSQTSGGLLTTQYF. In nucleotides, the CDR3 is TGTGCCAGCAGTCAGACTAGCGGGGGGCTCCTTACGACGCAGTATTTT.

This chain joins TRBV4-1 and TRBJ1-6; 9 bases agree with TRBD1. Trimming removed 0 bases from V and 11 bases from J; junction bases left unmatched: 8. The CDR3 contains 16 residues. CDR1 is MGHRA and CDR2 is YSYEKL in the germline V gene. The CDR3 DNA sequence: TGCGCCAGCAGCCAAGAACCCCCCGGGACAGGGACACCCCTCCACTTT. Translation gives CASSQEPPGTGTPLHF.

This chain uses TRBV2 with TRBJ2-7; 10 bases agree with TRBD1. The CDR3 runs to 15 residues. CDR1 and CDR2 (germline): SNHLY, FYNNEI. With 3 bases clipped from V and 3 bases from J, the junction kept 5 bases outside the gene matches. The CDR3 region is CASSEGTGVGYEQYF. The CDR3 DNA reads TGTGCCAGCAGTGAGGGGACAGGGGTAGGCTACGAGCAGTACTTC.

Notes on this clonotype: A junction boundary mismatches the germline segment, possibly from a read error. The rearrangement uses TRBV12-3 or TRBV12-4 and TRBJ1-1, with 7 nucleotides matching TRBD1. This CDR3 region has 16 residues. CDR3 loop: CASSTTTRGLNTETFF. The CDR3 DNA reads as TGTGCCAGCAGCACCACCACTAGGGGGCTGAACACTGAAACTTTCTTT.

The chain combines TRBV19 with TRBJ1-1; D is unresolved. The V end lost 6 bases, the J end lost 5 bases, and 22 bases lay between the germline ends. Germline loops: CDR1 LNHDA, CDR2 SQIVND (reference sequence). There are 16 residues in the CDR3. CDR3 protein: CASSFGPGPGRTEAFF. In DNA form, the CDR3 reads TGTGCCAGTAGCTTTGGCCCTGGTCCCGGAAGGACTGAAGCTTTCTTT.

This clonotype was counted only a few times. The V call is TRBV6-1, the J call TRBJ2-6, with TRBD1 as a possible D gene (6 bases). This CDR3 region has 15 residues. The V and J ends lost 4 bases and 0 bases respectively, with 7 bases between them. CDR1 MNHNS and CDR2 SASEGT come from the germline V gene. The CDR3 sequence is CASSVDSSGANVLTF. The DNA of the CDR3 is TGTGCCAGCAGTGTGGACAGCTCTGGGGCCAACGTCCTGACTTTC.

This clonotype has only a few counts. The J gene is TRBJ1-4, the V gene TRBV12-3 or TRBV12-4; 8 bases fit TRBD1. The CDR3 has 14 amino acids. After removal of 3 bases from V and 6 bases from J, the junction contained 3 bases not matched to a gene. CDR3 loop: CASSFRGRDEKLFF. The DNA for the CDR3 is TGTGCCAGCAGTTTCAGGGGGCGCGATGAAAAACTGTTTTTT.

J is TRBJ1-6 and V is TRBV19; TRBD1 might be the D (5 bases). This CDR3 has 16 residues. Germline V gene data show CDR1 as LNHDA and CDR2 as SQIVND (reference sequence). V was trimmed by 3 bases and J by 4 bases, leaving 13 bases between them. The CDR3 nucleotides are TGTGCCAGTAGTATTAAGGGGTTCGGATATAATTCACCCCTCCACTTT. Protein: CASSIKGFGYNSPLHF.

This clonotype turned up a few times. CDR3: CASSLETWTGLIYGYTF. CDR3 bases: TGTGCCAGCAGCCTCGAAACGTGGACAGGGCTCATCTATGGCTACACCTTC. The J gene is TRBJ1-2, the V gene TRBV6-1, with TRBD1 identical over 8 bases. The CDR3 runs to 17 residues. Unmatched junction bases numbered 16, after V lost 6 bases and J lost 4 bases. Germline V gene data show CDR1 as MNHNS and CDR2 as SASEGT.

This clonotype was picked up many times. The J gene is TRBJ2-1, the V gene TRBV7-3, with D possibly TRBD1 on 5 matching bases. V lost 1 base and J 2 bases, leaving 9 bases between the germline ends. In germline, CDR1 is SGHTA, CDR2 FQGTGA. The CDR3 contains 15 residues. As DNA, the CDR3 is TGTGCCAGCAGCTTAATGCACAGGCCCTACAATGAGCAGTTCTTC. Translating gives CASSLMHRPYNEQFF. The full variable domain, rest sourced from reference TRBV7-3 and TRBJ2-1, is GAGVSQTPSNKVTEKGKYVELRCDPISGHTALYWYRQSLGQGPEFLIYFQGTGAADDSGLPNDRFFAVRPEGSVSTLKIQRTERGDSAVYLCASSLMHRPYNEQFFGPGTRLTVL.

This clonotype came up many times. The V and J genes are TRBV27 and TRBJ1-4; 9 bases align to TRBD1. The CDR3 length is 15 residues. V was clipped by 6 bases and J by 9 bases; unmatched bases: 11. Germline V lookup: CDR1 MNHEY, CDR2 SMNVEV (reference sequence). The CDR3 is CASSAGTGQAKKLFF. The CDR3 DNA reads TGTGCCAGCAGCGCGGGGACAGGGCAGGCGAAAAAACTGTTTTTT.

In this sample, this clonotype turned up a few times. This rearrangement joins TRBV12-3 or TRBV12-4 to TRBJ1-2; D might be TRBD1 (5 bases). The germline V and J ends were trimmed by 6 bases and 8 bases, with 22 bases remaining between them. The CDR3 is 15 amino acids. CDR3: CASSTRWESGHGYTF. DNA for the CDR3: TGTGCCAGCAGCACCCGGTGGGAATCGGGGCACGGCTACACCTTC.